Each of the 16 T cell receptor beta chains below was sequenced from the same sample in a study of T-cell memory formation after mild COVID-19. TCRdb processed the 5' RACE reads anew with MiXCR; each CDR3 protein has one entry. The sample has around 530,000 distinct CDR3 sequences; roughly 20% are singletons. Sequences were obtained from PBMCs or a T cell subset sorted from them (not recorded which). These receptors were taken from an adult woman who had mild COVID-19 (a few samples of this study predate the infection). Cell type and time point are not known.

The rearrangement links TRBV12-3 or TRBV12-4 to TRBJ1-1; 11 bases line up with TRBD1. Unmatched junction bases numbered 5, after V lost 6 bases and J lost 2 bases. The CDR3 extends over 15 amino acids. DNA of the CDR3: TGTGCCAGCAGAGGGACAGGGGGTCCAAACACTGAAGCTTTCTTT. Amino acids: CASRGTGGPNTEAFF.

V is TRBV12-3 or TRBV12-4 and J is TRBJ2-7; 11 nucleotides align to TRBD2. The V and J ends lost 6 bases and 5 bases, in that order; junction bases with no gene match: 9. The CDR3 runs to 15 residues. The CDR3 sequence is CASRKLAGVGNEQYF. As DNA, the CDR3 is TGTGCCAGCAGGAAACTAGCGGGAGTAGGGAACGAGCAGTACTTC.

V and J are TRBV20-1 and TRBJ1-1; the match to TRBD1 covers 8 bases. Germline lookup yields CDR1 DFQATT and CDR2 SNEGSKA (reference sequence). This CDR3 is built from 15 residues. The V gene end was trimmed by 4 bases and the J gene end by 3 bases; junction bases not matched to a gene: 10. The CDR3 reads CSAINHWTGYTEAFF. The CDR3 DNA follows: TGCAGTGCTATTAACCACTGGACAGGGTACACTGAAGCTTTCTTT.

The chain uses TRBV20-1 and TRBJ2-6; TRBD2 agrees at 7 bases. The germline CDR1 and CDR2 sequences are DFQATT and SNEGSKA (reference sequence). Trimming removed 0 bases from V and 0 bases from J; junction bases left unmatched: 5. CDR3 length: 17 amino acids. CDR3 protein: CSARDIGGGSGANVLTF. CDR3 in DNA: TGCAGTGCTAGAGATATTGGGGGGGGCTCTGGGGCCAACGTCCTGACTTTC.

This chain connects TRBV12-3 or TRBV12-4 to TRBJ2-7; 8 bases line up with TRBD2. The CDR3 covers 14 residues. With 7 bases clipped from V and 4 bases from J, the junction kept 9 bases outside the gene matches. The CDR3 loop reads CASIEPAGVYEQYF. CDR3 nucleotides: TGTGCCAGCATCGAGCCAGCGGGGGTTTACGAGCAGTACTTC.

J is TRBJ1-2 and V is TRBV7-9; D is uncertain. V gave up 3 bases and J gave up 8 bases, with 13 bases separating them. The CDR3 spans 13 residues. Germline CDR1 is SEHNR and CDR2 is FQNEAQ (reference sequence). The CDR3 loop is CASSFGPNLGYTF. CDR3 nucleotide sequence: TGTGCCAGCAGCTTCGGACCGAATCTGGGCTACACCTTC.

V and J are TRBV20-1 and TRBJ2-7; 12 nucleotides agree with TRBD2. The germline V gene has CDR1 DFQATT and CDR2 SNEGSKA (reference sequence). This CDR3 contains 15 residues. V trimming: 6 bases; J trimming: 3 bases; junction bases outside the gene matches: 9. The CDR3 coding sequence is TGCAGTGCACGTACTAGCGGGAGGACCCGCTACGAGCAGTACTTC. As protein: CSARTSGRTRYEQYF.

Only a few counts were recorded for this clonotype. V gene TRBV4-2 combines with J gene TRBJ2-3, with TRBD2 identical over 11 bases. The J segment lost 1 base and the V segment lost 4 bases, leaving 4 bases of the junction unmatched. Germline assignment: CDR1 LGHNA and CDR2 YNFKEQ. CDR3 length equals 16 residues. The CDR3: CASSPASGGRTDTQYF. For the CDR3, the DNA is TGTGCCAGCAGCCCAGCTAGCGGGGGGCGCACAGATACGCAGTATTTT.

V is TRBV12-3 or TRBV12-4 and J is TRBJ1-2, with D maybe TRBD1 (6 bases). The CDR3 has 15 amino acids. Trimming left V 6 bases short and J 8 bases short, with 22 bases between. CDR3 residues: CASSPNFQGSGGYTF. The CDR3 nucleotides read TGTGCCAGCAGCCCTAATTTTCAGGGGAGTGGCGGCTACACCTTC.

The gene calls are TRBV4-3 and TRBJ1-5; D not resolved. Germline V CDR1 and CDR2: LGHNA, YSLEER. The CDR3 is made up of 18 amino acids. V gave up 0 bases and J gave up 0 bases, with 15 bases separating them. The CDR3 DNA follows: TGCGCCAGCAGCCAAGAGTTAGCTGTGGGGAGTAGCAATCAGCCCCAGCATTTT. This gives the protein CASSQELAVGSSNQPQHF.

The V call is TRBV2, the J call TRBJ1-6, with a possible D match to TRBD1 (6 bases). CDR1 SNHLY and CDR2 FYNNEI come from the germline V gene. The V end lost 6 bases, the J end lost 9 bases, and 6 bases lay between the germline ends. CDR3 length equals 11 residues. For the CDR3, the DNA is TGTGCCAGCAGGGACAGTTCACCCCTCCACTTT. The encoded protein is CASRDSSPLHF.

The chain uses TRBV5-6 and TRBJ2-7, with D unresolved. V lost 4 bases and J lost 1, with 6 bases in between. The germline CDR1 and CDR2 sequences are SGHDT and YYEEEE. The length of the CDR3 is 12 residues. The DNA of the CDR3 is TGTGCCAGCAGCGCGACTTCCTACGAGCAGTACTTC. This codes for CASSATSYEQYF.

This clonotype occurred a few times. The J gene is TRBJ1-3, the V gene TRBV29-1, with 7 bases aligning to TRBD1. The CDR3 is made up of 14 amino acids. The germline V gene has CDR1 SQVTM and CDR2 ANQGSEA. V was clipped by 6 bases and J by 2 bases; unmatched bases: 7. The CDR3 DNA reads as TGCAGCGTCTATCTAGACAGGGCTGGAAACACCATATATTTT. It codes for CSVYLDRAGNTIYF.

The CDR3 is CASSLGRQADTQYF. The DNA for the CDR3 is TGTGCCAGCAGCTTAGGCCGTCAGGCAGATACGCAGTATTTT. The J gene is TRBJ2-3, the V gene TRBV13; D not certain. The CDR3 runs 14 residues. Germline CDR1 reads PRHDT; CDR2 reads FYEKMQ (reference sequence). V lost 0 bases, J lost 4 bases, and 8 bases lay in between.

In the case of this clonotype: An end of the junction differs from the germline gene, which may be a read error. The gene calls are TRBV9 and TRBJ2-3; a weak D match, TRBD2 (5 bases). This CDR3 comprises 15 residues. The V gene's germline CDR1 is SGDLS and CDR2 YYNGEE. The CDR3 reads CASSVDGASIDTQYF. DNA for the CDR3: TGTGCCAGCAGCGTAGACGGTGCTAGCATAGATACGCAGTATTTT.

The chain has TRBV15 and TRBJ1-2, with D hard to call. Germline V gene data show CDR1 as LNHNV and CDR2 as YYDKDF (reference sequence). The CDR3 consists of 15 residues. V lost 4 bases, J lost 3 bases, and 15 bases lay in between. CDR3 nucleotide sequence: TGTGCCACCAGCACCAGGACCTCGTCCTACTATGGCTACACCTTC. Translating it yields CATSTRTSSYYGYTF.